This TCR beta chain originates from a study of CD8 T cells in Susac syndrome. CDR1 is SNHLY, CDR2 FYNNEI, per germline. This CDR3 region has 14 residues. Trimming pared 8 bases from V and 0 bases from J, leaving 13 bases between. RNA totalling about 0.45 to 1 ug underwent reverse transcription with random hexamers. TCRdb used MiXCR to reprocess the immunoSEQ multiplex PCR reads, holding one entry per CDR3 protein. The table lists approximately 110,000 distinct CDR3 sequences, more than 90% of them singletons, with 0.065% to 0.09% in the top ten. The sample comprised CD4+ T cells from PBMCs. The TCR sequence derives from a human donor in good health. The chain is built from TRBV2 and TRBJ1-1; D is perhaps TRBD1 (5 bases). CDR3 region: CASFAQGMNTEAFF. The CDR3 region has the DNA TGTGCCAGCTTCGCCCAGGGCATGAACACTGAAGCTTTCTTT.